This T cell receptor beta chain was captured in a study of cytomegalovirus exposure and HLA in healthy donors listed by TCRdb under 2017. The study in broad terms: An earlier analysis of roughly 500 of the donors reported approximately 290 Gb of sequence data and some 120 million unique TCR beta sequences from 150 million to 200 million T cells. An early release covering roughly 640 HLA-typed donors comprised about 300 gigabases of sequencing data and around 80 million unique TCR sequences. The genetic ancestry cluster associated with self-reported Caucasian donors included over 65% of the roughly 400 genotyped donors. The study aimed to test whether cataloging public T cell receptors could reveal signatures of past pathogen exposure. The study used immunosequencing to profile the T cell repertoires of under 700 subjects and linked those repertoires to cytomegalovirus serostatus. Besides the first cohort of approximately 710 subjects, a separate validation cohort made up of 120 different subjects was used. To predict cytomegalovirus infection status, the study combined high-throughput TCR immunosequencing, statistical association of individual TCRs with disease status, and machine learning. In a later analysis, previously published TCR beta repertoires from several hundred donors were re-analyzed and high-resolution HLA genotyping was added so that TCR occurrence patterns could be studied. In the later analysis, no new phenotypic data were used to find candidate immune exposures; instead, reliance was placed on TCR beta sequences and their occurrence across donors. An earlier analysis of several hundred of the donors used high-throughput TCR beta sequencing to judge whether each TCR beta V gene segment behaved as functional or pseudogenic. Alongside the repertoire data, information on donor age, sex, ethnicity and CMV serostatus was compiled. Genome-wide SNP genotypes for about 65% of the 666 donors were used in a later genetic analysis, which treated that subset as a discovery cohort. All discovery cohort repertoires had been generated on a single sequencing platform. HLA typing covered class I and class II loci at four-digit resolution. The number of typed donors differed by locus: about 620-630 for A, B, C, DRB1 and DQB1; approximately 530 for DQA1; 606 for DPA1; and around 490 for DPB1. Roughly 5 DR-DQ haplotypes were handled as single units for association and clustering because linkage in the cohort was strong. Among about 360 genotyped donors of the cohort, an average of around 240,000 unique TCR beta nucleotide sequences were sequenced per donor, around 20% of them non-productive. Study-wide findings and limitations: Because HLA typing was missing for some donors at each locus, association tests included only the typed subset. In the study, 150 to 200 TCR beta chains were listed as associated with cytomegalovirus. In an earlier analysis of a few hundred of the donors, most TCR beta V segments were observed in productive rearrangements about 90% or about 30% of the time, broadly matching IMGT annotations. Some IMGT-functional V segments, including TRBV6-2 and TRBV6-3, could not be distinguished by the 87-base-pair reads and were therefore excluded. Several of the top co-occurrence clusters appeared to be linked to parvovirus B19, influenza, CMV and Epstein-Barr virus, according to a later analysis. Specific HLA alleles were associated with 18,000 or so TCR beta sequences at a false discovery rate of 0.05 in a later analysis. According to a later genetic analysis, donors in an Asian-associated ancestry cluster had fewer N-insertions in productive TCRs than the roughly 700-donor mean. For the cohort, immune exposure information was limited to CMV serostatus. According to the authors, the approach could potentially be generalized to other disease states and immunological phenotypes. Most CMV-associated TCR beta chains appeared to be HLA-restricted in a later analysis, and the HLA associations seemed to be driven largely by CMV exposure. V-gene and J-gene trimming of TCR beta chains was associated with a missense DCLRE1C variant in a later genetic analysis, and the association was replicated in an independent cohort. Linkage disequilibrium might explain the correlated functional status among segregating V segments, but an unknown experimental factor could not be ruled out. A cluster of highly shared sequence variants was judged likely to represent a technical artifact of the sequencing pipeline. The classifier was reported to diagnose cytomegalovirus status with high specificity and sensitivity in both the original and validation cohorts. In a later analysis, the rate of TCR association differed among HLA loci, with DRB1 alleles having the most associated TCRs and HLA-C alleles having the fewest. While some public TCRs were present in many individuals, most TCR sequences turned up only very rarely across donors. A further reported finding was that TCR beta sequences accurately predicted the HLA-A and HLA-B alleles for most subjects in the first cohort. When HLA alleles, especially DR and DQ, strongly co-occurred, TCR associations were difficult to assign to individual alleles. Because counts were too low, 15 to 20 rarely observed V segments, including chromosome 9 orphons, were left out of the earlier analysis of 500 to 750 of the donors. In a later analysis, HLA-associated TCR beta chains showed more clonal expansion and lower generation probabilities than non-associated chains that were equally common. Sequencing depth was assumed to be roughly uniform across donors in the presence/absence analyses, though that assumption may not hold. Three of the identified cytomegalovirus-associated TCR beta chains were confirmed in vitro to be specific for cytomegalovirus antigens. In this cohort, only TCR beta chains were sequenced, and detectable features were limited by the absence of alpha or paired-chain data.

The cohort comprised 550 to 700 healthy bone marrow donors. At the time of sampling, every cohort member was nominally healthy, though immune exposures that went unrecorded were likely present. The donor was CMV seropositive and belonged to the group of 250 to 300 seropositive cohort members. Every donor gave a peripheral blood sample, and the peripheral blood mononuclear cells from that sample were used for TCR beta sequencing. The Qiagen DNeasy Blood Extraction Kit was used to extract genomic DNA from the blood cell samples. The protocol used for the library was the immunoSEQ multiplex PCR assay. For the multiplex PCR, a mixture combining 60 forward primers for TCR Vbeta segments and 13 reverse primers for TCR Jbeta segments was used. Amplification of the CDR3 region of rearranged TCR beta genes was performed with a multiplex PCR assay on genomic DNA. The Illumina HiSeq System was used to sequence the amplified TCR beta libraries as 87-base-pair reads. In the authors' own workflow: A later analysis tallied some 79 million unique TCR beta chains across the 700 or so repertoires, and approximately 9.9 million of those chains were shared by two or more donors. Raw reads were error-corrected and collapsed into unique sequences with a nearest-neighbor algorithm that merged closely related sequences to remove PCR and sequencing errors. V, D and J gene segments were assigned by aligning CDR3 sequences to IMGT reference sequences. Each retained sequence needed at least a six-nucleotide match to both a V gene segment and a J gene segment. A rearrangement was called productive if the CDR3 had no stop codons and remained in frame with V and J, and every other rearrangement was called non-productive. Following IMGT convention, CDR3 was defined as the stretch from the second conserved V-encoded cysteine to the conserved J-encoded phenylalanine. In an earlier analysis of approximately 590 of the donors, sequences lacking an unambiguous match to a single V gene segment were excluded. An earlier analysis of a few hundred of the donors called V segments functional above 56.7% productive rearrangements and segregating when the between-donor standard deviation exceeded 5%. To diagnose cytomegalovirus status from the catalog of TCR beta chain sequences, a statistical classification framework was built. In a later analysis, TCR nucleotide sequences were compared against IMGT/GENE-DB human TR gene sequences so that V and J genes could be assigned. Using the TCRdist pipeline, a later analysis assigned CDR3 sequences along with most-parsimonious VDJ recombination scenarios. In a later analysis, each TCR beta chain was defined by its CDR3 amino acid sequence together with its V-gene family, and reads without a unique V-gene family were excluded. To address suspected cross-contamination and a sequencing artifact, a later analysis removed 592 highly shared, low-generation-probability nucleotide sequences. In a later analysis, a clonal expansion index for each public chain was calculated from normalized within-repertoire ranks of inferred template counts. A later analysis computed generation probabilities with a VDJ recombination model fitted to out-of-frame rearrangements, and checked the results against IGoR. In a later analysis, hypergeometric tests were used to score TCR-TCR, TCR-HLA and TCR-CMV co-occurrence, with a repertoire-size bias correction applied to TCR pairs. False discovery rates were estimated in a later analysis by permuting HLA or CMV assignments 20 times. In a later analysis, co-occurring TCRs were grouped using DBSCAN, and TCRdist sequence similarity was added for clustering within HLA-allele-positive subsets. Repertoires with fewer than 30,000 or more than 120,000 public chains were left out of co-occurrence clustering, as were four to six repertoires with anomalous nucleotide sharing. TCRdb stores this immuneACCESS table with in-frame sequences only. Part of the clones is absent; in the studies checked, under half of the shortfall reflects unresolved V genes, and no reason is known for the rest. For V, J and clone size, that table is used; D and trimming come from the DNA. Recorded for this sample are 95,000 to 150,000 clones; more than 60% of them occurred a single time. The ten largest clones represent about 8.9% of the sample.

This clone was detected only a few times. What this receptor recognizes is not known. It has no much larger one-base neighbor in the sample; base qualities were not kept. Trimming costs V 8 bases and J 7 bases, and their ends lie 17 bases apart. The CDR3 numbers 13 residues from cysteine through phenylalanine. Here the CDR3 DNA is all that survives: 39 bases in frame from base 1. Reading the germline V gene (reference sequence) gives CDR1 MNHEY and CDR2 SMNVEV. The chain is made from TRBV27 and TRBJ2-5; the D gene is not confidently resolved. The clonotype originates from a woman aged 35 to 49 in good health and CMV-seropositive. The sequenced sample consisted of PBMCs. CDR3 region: CASGAVGGTTQYF. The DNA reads TGTGCCAGCGGAGCCGTGGGTGGTACGACCCAGTACTTC.